The 2 T cell receptor beta chains below come from one sample, sequenced in a study of graft-versus-host responses after intestinal transplantation. Antigens of these TCRs are unknown. Libraries were prepared by immunoSEQ multiplex PCR; TCRdb keeps only in-frame clonotypes and omits some of them. The sample lists 100,000 or so clones; around 92% were seen once. Sequences were derived from unstimulated CD4+ T cells sorted from spleen or lymph node cells, sampled before transplant. These receptors were collected from a human donor who was the organ donor for an intestinal transplant.

The genes are TRBV11-2 and TRBJ1-2; D may be TRBD1 (5 bases). The V end was cut by 3 bases, the J end by 8 bases, with 13 bases between. The CDR3 extends over 13 amino acids. The germline V gene encodes CDR1 SGHAT and CDR2 FQNNGV. CDR3 nucleotides: TGTGCCAGCAGCTTCATGGCAGGGTTGGGCTACACCTTC. Its translation: CASSFMAGLGYTF. Full variable domain (missing parts from reference TRBV11-2 and TRBJ1-2): EAGVAQSPRYKIIEKRQSVAFWCNPISGHATLYWYQQILGQGPKLLIQFQNNGVVDDSQLPKDRFSAERLKGVDSTLKIQPAKLEDSAVYLCASSFMAGLGYTFGSGTRLTVV.

This chain joins TRBV25-1 and TRBJ1-2, with D hard to call. The CDR3 covers 11 residues. Germline CDR1 reads MGHDK; CDR2 reads SYGVNS. Trimming took off 4 bases at V and 5 bases at J, with 5 bases between the two ends. CDR3 sequence: CASSGHYGYTF. The CDR3 DNA is TGTGCCAGCAGTGGTCATTATGGCTACACCTTC.